Following are 18 T cell receptor beta chains from one sample sequenced in a study of T cells expressing NK-cell markers. From its re-call of the 5' RACE reads, TCRdb lists each CDR3 protein once, without DNA. This repertoire comprises about half a million distinct CDR3 sequences; its ten largest clones make up 1.4%. The material sequenced was blood T cells: a sorted CD56 or NKG2C T cell subset, CD4+ or CD8+ T cells, or bulk PBMC T cells (not recorded which). The receptors stem from a woman aged 45-59 years in good health.

The genes are TRBV5-1 and TRBJ2-3; TCRdb outputs TRBD2, but without DNA this stays unchecked. Germline V CDR1 and CDR2: SGHRS, YFSETQ. The CDR3 length is 14 residues. The chain's CDR3 is CASSTGTMADTQYF.

The rearrangement uses TRBV5-1 and TRBJ2-2; TCRdb returns TRBD2, unconfirmable since there is no DNA. CDR1 and CDR2 (germline): SGHRS, YFSETQ. The CDR3 loop spans 14 amino acids. The CDR3 here is CASRLALDTGELFF.

The V gene is TRBV27, the J gene TRBJ2-1; lacking DNA, the TRBD2 call made by TCRdb goes unchecked. The CDR3 has 15 residues. Looked up from germline, CDR1 is MNHEY and CDR2 is SMNVEV (reference sequence). The CDR3 is CASSSPSGGTLEQFF.

This sequence joins TRBV4-1 and TRBJ2-1; no DNA is available, so the TRBD2 call from TCRdb remains unchecked. The CDR3 loop spans 12 amino acids. Germline assignment: CDR1 MGHRA and CDR2 YSYEKL. CDR3 loop: CASSRGLVDQFF.

The chain is built from TRBV12-3 or TRBV12-4 and TRBJ2-1; with no DNA, the TCRdb D assignment of TRBD2 cannot be verified. The CDR3 is 14 residues long. CDR3: CASTYSGRGNEQFF.

V gene TRBV5-5 combines with J gene TRBJ2-7; the D call from TCRdb, TRBD1, cannot be confirmed without DNA. CDR1 and CDR2 (germline): SGHKS, YYEKEE (reference sequence). This CDR3 has 17 amino acids. The CDR3 protein is CASSTPLSQGPQGEQYF.

The chain is built from TRBV11-2 and TRBJ2-1; TCRdb returns TRBD2, unconfirmable since there is no DNA. The length of the CDR3 is 15 residues. Germline assignment: CDR1 SGHAT and CDR2 FQNNGV. This chain's CDR3 is CASSTGTSRYNEQFF.

The V and J genes are TRBV6-2 or TRBV6-3 and TRBJ2-5. Germline V gene data show CDR1 as MNHEY and CDR2 as SVGEGT. There are 11 residues in the CDR3. CDR3 sequence: CASSYRMTQYF.

CDR3 sequence: CASGRDSYEQYF. This chain joins TRBV12-3 or TRBV12-4 and TRBJ2-7. CDR3 size: 12 residues.

The V gene is TRBV9, the J gene TRBJ2-1. Germline V CDR1 and CDR2: SGDLS, YYNGEE. CDR3 length: 13 amino acids. The CDR3 reads CASGGSSPNEQFF. Supplemented by reference TRBV9 and TRBJ2-1, the full variable domain reads DSGVTQTPKHLITATGQRVTLRCSPRSGDLSVYWYQQSLDQGLQFLIQYYNGEERAKGNILERFSAQQFPDLHSELNLSSLELGDSALYFCASGGSSPNEQFFGPGTRLTVL.

The chain uses TRBV24-1 and TRBJ2-3; TCRdb calls TRBD1, which cannot be checked without DNA. Germline CDR1 and CDR2: KGHDR and SFDVKD. CDR3 size: 15 residues. This CDR3 is CATGGGQGRPDTQYF.

The chain joins TRBV20-1 to TRBJ2-3. The CDR3 has 15 amino acids. CDR1 DFQATT and CDR2 SNEGSKA come from the germline V gene (reference sequence). The CDR3 loop reads CSARDYRLASDTQYF.

J is TRBJ1-1 and V is TRBV9; TCRdb gives TRBD1 as the D gene, but with no DNA this cannot be confirmed. The germline V gene has CDR1 SGDLS and CDR2 YYNGEE. This CDR3 has 16 amino acids. CDR3 region: CASSAGTGAMNTEAFF.

V usage is TRBV9 and J usage is TRBJ2-7; TCRdb lists TRBD1, though no DNA is available to test this call. CDR1 SGDLS and CDR2 YYNGEE come from the germline V gene. There are 14 residues in the CDR3. The chain's CDR3 is CASSVGSATYEQYF.

V usage is TRBV27 and J usage is TRBJ2-2; TCRdb designates TRBD1, a call that cannot be tested without DNA. CDR1 is MNHEY, CDR2 SMNVEV, per germline (reference sequence). There are 15 residues in the CDR3. The CDR3 sequence: CASSLAGSHTGELFF.

This chain links TRBV20-1 with TRBJ2-7. The CDR3 contains 11 residues. Germline loops: CDR1 DFQATT, CDR2 SNEGSKA (reference sequence). Here the CDR3 reads CSAGLAYEQYF.

The chain combines TRBV7-6 with TRBJ2-1; absent DNA, TCRdb's TRBD1 call cannot be checked. Germline V CDR1 and CDR2: SGHVS, FNYEAQ. This CDR3 region has 12 residues. The CDR3: CASSPDRGEQFF.

The genes are TRBV12-3 or TRBV12-4 and TRBJ2-2. This CDR3 has 16 residues. CDR3 amino acids: CASSLGLLQNTGELFF.